This T cell receptor beta chain came from a study of cytomegalovirus exposure and HLA in healthy donors. General observations from the study: Data from an earlier analysis indicated that most TCR beta V segments were productive either about 87% or about 30% of the time.

Concerning this clone: Its target is not known.

V lost 6 bases to trimming and J lost 1 base, with 12 bases between them. Looked up from germline, CDR1 is ENHRY and CDR2 is SYGVKD. This CDR3 comprises 15 residues. Amplification used 60 Vbeta primers and 13 Jbeta primers. Using immunoSEQ multiplex PCR, the repertoire was profiled, and TCRdb retains in-frame clones only, with some absent. The sample contains some 140,000 clones, roughly 77% of which appear only once. The sequenced material came from PBMCs. The clonotype comes from a female donor in good health and CMV-seronegative. V usage is TRBV10-3 and J usage is TRBJ1-4; a weak D match, TRBD1 (6 bases). The DNA of the CDR3 is TGTGCCATCAGCCCAGGGGAAATAACTAATGAAAAACTGTTTTTT. This sequence encodes CAISPGEITNEKLFF.